A selection of T cell receptor beta chains follows, all from one sample in a study of T cell responses to AZD1222 COVID-19 vaccine. Only in-frame clones appear in the TCRdb table, and some are missing; sequencing was by immunoSEQ multiplex PCR. This table holds over 150,000 clones, 85% to 90% found once. This specimen consisted of peripheral blood, obtained 28 days after the second AZD1222 dose. The receptors originated from an adult who received the AZD1222 COVID-19 vaccine. Each CDR3 is given with its conserved first and last residue. The order of the fields is J gene, D gene, V gene, clone size, CDR3 DNA, CDR3 protein. A D gene is named only where the DNA matches it firmly. Size is omitted from some rows. Given values are once, few, many or a class for expanded clones.

>TRBJ2-3|.|TRBV18|.
TGTGCCAGCTCACCTTTCAGGGTAGATACGCAGTATTTT
CASSPFRVDTQYF
>TRBJ1-1|TRBD1|TRBV30|.
TGTGCCTGGAGTTCTAAGGGGGCTGGTGGCACTGAAGCTTTCTTT
CAWSSKGAGGTEAFF
>TRBJ1-3|.|TRBV19|.
TGTGCCAGTAGTATAGGAGGAAACACCATATATTTT
CASSIGGNTIYF
>TRBJ2-3|TRBD1|TRBV5-1|many
TGCGCCAGCAGGGGACAGGGGGCTACAGATACGCAGTATTTT
CASRGQGATDTQYF
>TRBJ1-5|.|TRBV30|once
TGTGCCTGTTCCGATGGGCTTCACAGCAATCAGCCCCAGCATTTT
CACSDGLHSNQPQHF
>TRBJ2-2|.|TRBV7-9|.
TGTGCCAGCAGCTTGTGGCGGAGAAACACCGGGGAGCTGTTTTTT
CASSLWRRNTGELFF
>TRBJ1-3|.|TRBV28|.
TGTGCCACCGGCCAGGGGCTAACTGGAAACACCATATATTTT
CATGQGLTGNTIYF
>TRBJ1-5|TRBD1|TRBV4-1|.
TGCGCCAGCAGCCTACCCTCCCGGGACAGGGGACAGCCCCAGCATTTT
CASSLPSRDRGQPQHF
>TRBJ1-1|.|TRBV11-1|few
TGTGCCAGCAGCTTAGCGGGAATGAACACTGAAGCTTTCTTT
CASSLAGMNTEAFF
>TRBJ1-1|TRBD1|TRBV7-9|once
TGTGCCAGCAGCCCTGGACAGGGGGAGACTGAAGCTTTCTTT
CASSPGQGETEAFF
>TRBJ2-7|.|TRBV13|.
TGTGCCAGCAGCCCCCCCGGAACAGGGCTATCCTACGAGCAGTACTTC
CASSPPGTGLSYEQYF
>TRBJ2-2|TRBD1|TRBV29-1|.
TGCAGCGCCCCCGGACAGGGAGATCGAAGGGAGCTGTTTTTT
CSAPGQGDRRELFF
>TRBJ1-6|.|TRBV5-1|few
TGCGCCAGCAGCAGCGCCGGGATCAGTTCACCCCTCCACTTT
CASSSAGISSPLHF
>TRBJ1-2|.|TRBV6-6|.
TGTGCCAGCAGTCCGGCGACCTATGGCTACACCTTC
CASSPATYGYTF
>TRBJ1-4|.|TRBV2|few
TGTGCCAGCAGTGATCAGCGGGCAACTAATGAAAAACTGTTTTTT
CASSDQRATNEKLFF
>TRBJ1-1|.|TRBV7-2|.
TGTGCCAGCACCCATGGGAGACTGAACACTGAAGCTTTCTTT
CASTHGRLNTEAFF
>TRBJ2-7|.|TRBV10-3|.
TGTGCCATCAGTGAGTCAGGGCGGACAGAGCTCTACGAGCAGTACTTC
CAISESGRTELYEQYF
>TRBJ2-5|.|TRBV6-6|.
TGTGCCAGCAGTCAGGGACCCAAAGAGACCCAGTACTTC
CASSQGPKETQYF
>TRBJ2-7|.|TRBV18|.
TGTGCCAGCTCACAGGATGGGACCGAGCAGTACTTC
CASSQDGTEQYF
>TRBJ2-7|.|TRBV6-1|once
TGTGCCAGCAGTGAAGCGTTCTCCTACGAGCAGTACTTC
CASSEAFSYEQYF
>TRBJ1-2|.|TRBV15|.
TGTGCCACCAGCAGAGATGGTACCGGGGCCTACTATGGCTACACCTTC
CATSRDGTGAYYGYTF
>TRBJ1-1|TRBD1|TRBV11-2|.
TGTGCCAGCAGCTCCGACAGGGGCACTGAAGCTTTCTTT
CASSSDRGTEAFF
>TRBJ2-1|.|TRBV3-1/TRBV3-2|.
TGTGCCAGCAGCCAAGTAGGGTTGGTTTACAATGAGCAGTTCTTC
CASSQVGLVYNEQFF
>TRBJ1-5|.|TRBV6-2/TRBV6-3|.
TGTGCCAGCAGTTACTCCGTGGGGAAATATAGCAATCAGCCCCAGCATTTT
CASSYSVGKYSNQPQHF
>TRBJ1-1|.|TRBV19|once
TGTGCCAGTAGTATCCCCCGGCGGACTGAAGCTTTCTTT
CASSIPRRTEAFF
>TRBJ1-5|.|TRBV2|.
TGTGCCAGCAGTGGAAGGGCTACGGTAGGGAATCAGCCCCAGCATTTT
CASSGRATVGNQPQHF
>TRBJ1-2|.|TRBV11-2|few
TGTGCCAGCAGCCTCACCAGTTTAGGTGGGGTCTTGCACACCTTC
CASSLTSLGGVLHTF
>TRBJ2-7|TRBD1|TRBV29-1|.
TGCAGCGTTGTACCAGGGGGCCACTACGAGCAGTACTTC
CSVVPGGHYEQYF
>TRBJ2-2|.|TRBV6-6|.
TGTGCCAGCAGTTCGGGGCCCACCGGGGAGCTGTTTTTT
CASSSGPTGELFF
>TRBJ2-1|TRBD1|TRBV5-1|.
TGCGCCAGCAGCCTCCAGGGACAGGGGATTTACAATGAGCAGTTCTTC
CASSLQGQGIYNEQFF
>TRBJ1-3|.|TRBV12-3/TRBV12-4|.
TGTGCCAGCACGACCTCTGGAAACACCATATATTTT
CASTTSGNTIYF
>TRBJ2-5|TRBD1|TRBV7-8|.
TGTGCCAGCAGCTTGGGACAGCAAGAGACCCAGTACTTC
CASSLGQQETQYF
>TRBJ2-1|.|TRBV6-5|.
TGTGCCAGCAGTTACCAGTCGCTGGCCTACAATGAGCAGTTCTTC
CASSYQSLAYNEQFF
>TRBJ2-1|TRBD1|TRBV6-5|.
TGTGCCAGCAGTCGGACAGGGACCTACAATGAGCAGTTCTTC
CASSRTGTYNEQFF
>TRBJ1-6|.|TRBV30|once
TGTGCCTGGAGTGTACATGGTGACTTCCCAGGAAGTTCACCCCTCCACTTT
CAWSVHGDFPGSSPLHF
>TRBJ1-5|.|TRBV6-5|.
TGTGCCAGCAGTTACTCGAGAGGTGGGGACTTAGGGCCCCAGCATTTT
CASSYSRGGDLGPQHF
>TRBJ1-1|.|TRBV3-1/TRBV3-2|.
TGTGCCAGCAGCCAAGATCGCAAGGAGGGTGAAGCTTTCTTT
CASSQDRKEGEAFF
>TRBJ1-5|.|TRBV7-6|.
TGTGCCAGCAGCTTAGGAGGTGGGAGCAATCAGCCCCAGCATTTT
CASSLGGGSNQPQHF
>TRBJ2-3|TRBD2|TRBV28|.
TGTGCCAGCTCGACTAGCGGGGCTAGCACAGATACGCAGTATTTT
CASSTSGASTDTQYF
>TRBJ2-2|TRBD2|TRBV20-1|.
TGCAGTGCTAGTATAGCGGGTCTGAACACCGGGGAGCTGTTTTTT
CSASIAGLNTGELFF
>TRBJ2-1|.|TRBV11-3|.
TGTGCCAGCAGCTTACGGAGCTCCTACAATGAGCAGTTCTTC
CASSLRSSYNEQFF
>TRBJ1-4|.|TRBV14|.
TGTGCCAGCAGCCCCCAGGGTGAAAAACTGTTTTTT
CASSPQGEKLFF